These 21 T cell receptor beta chains came from one sample sequenced in a study of blood T cells in healthy people across ages (dated by TCRdb to between 2014 and 2016). The method behind the library was 5' RACE. Sequencing instrument: Illumina HiSeq 2500. A second PCR of 7 to 11 cycles was performed with a sample-barcoded 5' primer and a J-beta primer mix. TCRdb reprocessed the public reads (quality trimming at Q25 with fastp, clone calling with MiXCR) and kept in-frame beta chains. Each record represents a unique CDR3 protein, reported with the most common genes and DNA among its rows. The sample profile shows under 1 million distinct CDR3 sequences; 44% of them were found once. Nearly 20% of the sample is in the top ten clones. Sequenced input: blood. The receptors derive from a man in his 60s in good health.

This clonotype was counted a few times. The chain joins TRBV13 to TRBJ2-7, with a tentative D call TRBD1 (6 bases). V dropped 0 bases and J dropped 3 bases, with 12 bases sitting between them. The CDR3 length is 15 residues. From germline, CDR1 is PRHDT and CDR2 FYEKMQ (reference sequence). This CDR3 is CASSLGKRGSYEQYF. In DNA form, the CDR3 reads TGTGCCAGCAGCTTAGGTAAAAGGGGGAGCTACGAGCAGTACTTC.

This clonotype was observed a handful of times. This chain uses TRBV10-3 with TRBJ1-2, with 10 bases aligning to TRBD1. The trim removed 6 bases at V and 6 bases at J, leaving 4 bases unmatched. Germline lookup yields CDR1 ENHRY and CDR2 SYGVKD. The CDR3 covers 13 residues. The CDR3 DNA sequence: TGTGCCATCAGGCGACAGGGGGCTGATGGCTACACCTTC. The encoded protein is CAIRRQGADGYTF.

The rearrangement joins TRBV7-3 to TRBJ2-3; TRBD2 matches 13 bases. J gave up 8 bases and V 5 bases, and 10 bases lay outside the gene matches. Germline assignment: CDR1 SGHTA and CDR2 FQGTGA. This CDR3 comprises 16 residues. The DNA of the CDR3 is TGTGCCAGCAGCCGACTAGCGGGGGGACTTCCGTCTACGCAGTATTTT. This gives the protein CASSRLAGGLPSTQYF.

The CDR3 protein is CASSFDRGFTEAFF. CDR3 nucleotide sequence: TGTGCCAGCAGCTTTGACAGGGGGTTCACTGAAGCTTTCTTT. J is TRBJ1-1 and V is TRBV5-5; 9 bases map to TRBD1. This CDR3 spans 14 amino acids. J lost 4 bases, V lost 2 bases, and 3 bases had no gene match. Per the germline V gene, CDR1 is SGHKS and CDR2 is YYEKEE (reference sequence).

This clonotype was picked up a small number of times. V is TRBV4-1 and J is TRBJ1-4, with TRBD1 matching over 7 bases. The V and J ends lost 4 bases and 7 bases, in that order; junction bases with no gene match: 0. CDR1 and CDR2 (germline): MGHRA, YSYEKL. The CDR3 extends over 12 amino acids. In DNA form, the CDR3 reads TGCGCCAGCAGCCGGGACAGTGAAAAACTGTTTTTT. It yields the protein CASSRDSEKLFF.

In this sample, this clonotype turned up a few times. The chain links TRBV7-6 to TRBJ2-2, with D possibly TRBD1 on 5 matching bases. V dropped 5 bases and J dropped 4 bases, with 8 bases sitting between them. This CDR3 contains 13 residues. Germline lookup yields CDR1 SGHVS and CDR2 FNYEAQ. The CDR3 loop reads CASSPDSTGELFF. The CDR3 DNA reads as TGTGCCAGCAGCCCAGACAGCACCGGGGAGCTGTTTTTT.

The V gene is TRBV30, the J gene TRBJ2-4, with D uncertain. The CDR3 consists of 14 residues. Germline CDR1 reads GTSNPN; CDR2 reads SVGIG (reference sequence). V was shortened by 1 base and J by 0 bases, with 7 bases between the two germline ends. The CDR3 DNA reads TGTGCCTGGAGTGCCGGTTCAGCCAAAAACATTCAGTACTTC. This translates into CAWSAGSAKNIQYF.

The gene calls are TRBV5-1 and TRBJ2-7; D not resolved. Germline V gene lookup returns CDR1 SGHRS and CDR2 YFSETQ. The CDR3 is made up of 14 amino acids. With 0 bases removed from V and 1 base from J, the gap between germline ends came to 8 bases. The chain's CDR3 is CASSLAVPSYEQYF. The CDR3 DNA sequence: TGCGCCAGCAGCTTGGCCGTGCCTTCCTACGAGCAGTACTTC.

The chain is built from TRBV4-3 and TRBJ2-7; D unclear. The CDR3 totals 17 residues. CDR1 is LGHNA, CDR2 YSLEER, per germline. V shed 0 bases and J shed 4 bases, with 19 bases lying between them. The CDR3 bases are TGCGCCAGCAGCCAAGAATGGCAGGTCCCTAATCCGTACGAGCAGTACTTC. Translating gives CASSQEWQVPNPYEQYF.

This sequence joins TRBV7-2 and TRBJ2-5; D is unclear. Trimming took off 5 bases at V and 5 bases at J, with 12 bases between the two ends. The CDR3 runs to 13 residues. Germline CDR1 reads SGHTA; CDR2 reads FQGNSA. CDR3 in amino acids: CASSALAPETQYF. CDR3 nucleotide sequence: TGTGCCAGCAGCGCTTTGGCCCCGGAGACCCAGTACTTC.

V usage is TRBV7-6 and J usage is TRBJ2-7; D is undetermined. The germline CDR1 and CDR2 sequences are SGHVS and FNYEAQ. With 5 bases removed from V and 4 bases from J, the gap between germline ends came to 9 bases. This CDR3 spans 12 amino acids. The CDR3 here is CASSGPDYEQYF. The CDR3 nucleotides read TGTGCCAGCAGCGGTCCTGATTACGAGCAGTACTTC.

In this sample, this clonotype turned up many times. The chain links TRBV15 to TRBJ2-5, with TRBD1 identical over 7 bases. This CDR3 comprises 15 residues. Germline V gene sequence: CDR1 LNHNV, CDR2 YYDKDF (reference sequence). The trim removed 3 bases at V and 1 base at J, leaving 5 bases unmatched. The CDR3 loop is CATSRGQKTQETQYF. CDR3 in DNA: TGTGCCACCAGCAGGGGACAGAAGACCCAAGAGACCCAGTACTTC.

This clonotype was detected many times. One end of the junction is discordant with germline, which a read error may explain. The chain is built from TRBV27 and TRBJ2-7; perhaps TRBD1 as D (6 bases). The CDR3 covers 14 residues. Germline CDR1 and CDR2: MNHEY and SMNVEV (reference sequence). In nucleotides, the CDR3 is TGCGCCAGCAGCTCTCAGGGGCCCTCCTACGAGCAGTACTTC. This encodes CASSSQGPSYEQYF.

This clonotype came up a few times. The rearrangement uses TRBV5-1 and TRBJ2-1, with D unclear. The germline V gene encodes CDR1 SGHRS and CDR2 YFSETQ. Trimming cost V 4 bases and J 9 bases, with 14 bases left between them. The CDR3 is made up of 13 amino acids. The CDR3 reads CASSTNARSEQFF. In DNA, the CDR3 is TGCGCCAGCAGCACCAACGCCCGGAGTGAGCAGTTCTTC.

In this sample, this clonotype turned up a few times. The chain combines TRBV9 with TRBJ2-5; D is ambiguous. Trimming shortened V by 3 bases and J by 1 base, and 16 bases separated the two germline ends. The length of the CDR3 is 16 residues. Germline V gives CDR1 SGDLS, CDR2 YYNGEE. The CDR3 reads CASSDGERASQETQYF. The CDR3 DNA reads as TGTGCCAGCAGCGATGGGGAACGGGCCAGCCAAGAGACCCAGTACTTC.

The V and J genes are TRBV29-1 and TRBJ1-2; 7 bases are a match to TRBD1. V shed 4 bases, J shed 8 bases, and the junction held 10 bases outside the gene matches. Germline assignment: CDR1 SQVTM and CDR2 ANQGSEA. The CDR3 sequence is 13 residues long. The CDR3 DNA follows: TGCAGCGTTGGCCGTACAGGGGCTAGGGGCTACACCTTC. Protein: CSVGRTGARGYTF.

This clonotype was observed a single time. V is TRBV7-9 and J is TRBJ2-1, with D perhaps TRBD1 (6 bases). Trimming removed 2 bases from V and 0 bases from J, with 14 bases in between. Germline CDR1 reads SEHNR; CDR2 reads FQNEAQ (reference sequence). The CDR3 is made up of 17 amino acids. CDR3 nucleotide sequence: TGTGCCAGCAGCTTAACCTCTCACAGGGACTCCTACAATGAGCAGTTCTTC. Translated: CASSLTSHRDSYNEQFF.

J is TRBJ2-2 and V is TRBV6-1; 7 nucleotides align to TRBD2. The germline V gene encodes CDR1 MNHNS and CDR2 SASEGT. The CDR3 extends over 17 amino acids. With V trimmed by 6 bases and J by 7 bases, 17 bases remained unmatched. The CDR3: CASSSNPLQRGNGELFF. In DNA, the CDR3 is TGTGCCAGCAGCTCTAACCCCCTCCAGCGGGGCAACGGGGAGCTGTTTTTT.

The V and J genes are TRBV4-3 and TRBJ2-1; D is undetermined. The CDR3 is 17 residues long. Trimming cost V 0 bases and J 1 base, with 13 bases left between them. Germline CDR1 reads LGHNA; CDR2 reads YSLEER. As DNA, the CDR3 is TGCGCCAGCAGCCAAGACCCCGTTGGGTCGTCCTACAATGAGCAGTTCTTC. This encodes CASSQDPVGSSYNEQFF.

The rearrangement links TRBV5-6 to TRBJ2-7; TRBD1 might be the D (6 bases). Germline values: CDR1 SGHDT, CDR2 YYEEEE. V lost 0 bases and J lost 2, with 12 bases in between. The CDR3 is 15 residues long. CDR3 sequence (DNA): TGTGCCAGCAGCTTGGTCGACAGGACGGCCTACGAGCAGTACTTC. Protein product: CASSLVDRTAYEQYF. Based on the CDR3 plus reference TRBV5-6 and TRBJ2-7, the full variable domain is DAGVTQSPTHLIKTRGQQVTLRCSPKSGHDTVSWYQQALGQGPQFIFQYYEEEERQRGNFPDRFSGHQFPNYSSELNVNALLLGDSALYLCASSLVDRTAYEQYFGPGTRLTVT.

This clonotype was seen a handful of times. This rearrangement joins TRBV28 to TRBJ2-7, with D possibly being TRBD2 (6 bases). The germline V and J ends were trimmed by 6 bases and 3 bases, with 24 bases remaining between them. This CDR3 contains 17 residues. Germline CDR1 is MDHEN and CDR2 is SYDVKM. CDR3 bases: TGTGCCAGCAGGATAAGTCCTATGGGACTCCCTTTCTACGAGCAGTACTTC. Translation gives CASRISPMGLPFYEQYF.